This TCR beta chain came from a study of identical twins. Overall study results and limits: Twins shared beta out-of-frame sequences in excess, but this excess was weaker. There is a chance that invariant MAIT and iNKT cells partially muddied zero-insertion analyses. Fewer insertions marked abundant cord blood beta clonotypes; young adult naive trended weakly, memory not at all. Not following the same donors, the study drew its conclusions from cross-sectional statistical analysis.

V lost 3 bases and J lost 3, with 17 bases in between. The V gene's germline CDR1 is LGHNA and CDR2 YNFKEQ. This CDR3 region has 16 residues. TCRdb reprocessed the 5' RACE reads with MiXCR, giving one entry per CDR3 protein. The sample shows 690,000 or so distinct CDR3 sequences, about 9.4% of them seen only once. This clonotype appeared many times. The antigen remains unidentified. These data were also filed under a second study, of yellow fever vaccine responses in identical twins.

Input material: PBMCs. This receptor was taken from a woman aged 18-35 years in good health. V gene TRBV4-2 combines with J gene TRBJ1-1, with D perhaps matching TRBD1 (6 bases). CDR3 loop: CASSHPLGRGDTEAFF. CDR3 sequence (DNA): TGTGCCAGCAGCCACCCCCTGGGAAGGGGGGACACTGAAGCTTTCTTT.